The rows below give T cell receptor beta chains drawn from one sample of a study of technical replicates of blood from several donors. Assay: immunoSEQ multiplex PCR; the TCRdb copy retains only in-frame clones and omits some. The data hold under 80,000 clones, with roughly 96% observed a single time. The sample consisted of T cells isolated from PBMCs. The receptors here all came from a human donor in good health. CDR3s include the opening cysteine and the closing phenylalanine or tryptophan. A D gene is named only where the DNA matches it firmly. Some rows mark clone size as missing; the rest say once, few, many or name a class of expanded clone.

clone_size,j_call,cdr3_length,d_call,v_call,cdr3_nt,cdr3_aa
-,TRBJ2-7,18,TRBD2,TRBV4-1,TGCGCCAGCAGCCATCCCCCAACGGGGACTAGCCCCTTTGTAGGGCAGTACTTC,CASSHPPTGTSPFVGQYF
-,TRBJ2-3,15,TRBD2,TRBV7-7,TGTGCCAGCAGCTCAACTAGCGGTCGCACAGATACGCAGTATTTT,CASSSTSGRTDTQYF
-,TRBJ2-7,15,-,TRBV4-1,TGCGCCAGCAGCCAAGACCCCCCGACAGGTAATTTCCAGTACTTC,CASSQDPPTGNFQYF
-,TRBJ1-1,13,-,TRBV6-5,TGTGCCAGCAGTTACACGGGGGACACTGAAGCTTTCTTT,CASSYTGDTEAFF
-,TRBJ1-4,18,-,TRBV5-1,TGCGCCAGCAGCCTACACGCCGGACAGAGGGCAACTAATGAAAAACTGTTTTTT,CASSLHAGQRATNEKLFF
-,TRBJ2-1,11,-,TRBV25-1,TGTGCCAGCTCAGGGTACAATGAGCAGTTCTTC,CASSGYNEQFF
-,TRBJ2-6,15,-,TRBV5-6,TGTGCCAGCAGTACTGGGGGCGCTGGGGCCAACGTCCTGACTTTC,CASSTGGAGANVLTF
-,TRBJ2-7,11,-,TRBV20-1,TGCAGTGCTAGTGGCAGATACGAGCAGTACTTC,CSASGRYEQYF
-,TRBJ1-4,15,-,TRBV6-1,TGTGCCAGCAGTGATGCCGCGGCGGGTGGGGAAAAACTGTTTTTT,CASSDAAAGGEKLFF
-,TRBJ2-7,15,-,TRBV27,TGTGCCAGCAGTTCCACAGGGCTGACATCCTACGAGCAGTACTTC,CASSSTGLTSYEQYF
-,TRBJ2-7,15,TRBD2,TRBV5-1,TGCGCCAGCAGCCGAGGCGCTAGCGGGAGGGGCGAGCAGTACTTC,CASSRGASGRGEQYF
-,TRBJ2-3,12,-,TRBV28,TGTGCCAGCAGTCAAGCTGGAGATACGCAGTATTTT,CASSQAGDTQYF
-,TRBJ2-6,17,-,TRBV5-8,TGTGCCAGCAGCAAGGACAGCCCCTACTCTGGGGCCAACGTCCTGACTTTC,CASSKDSPYSGANVLTF
few,TRBJ1-1,11,-,TRBV19,TGTGCCAGTACTCGGGAAACTGAAGCTTTCTTT,CASTRETEAFF
-,TRBJ1-1,17,TRBD1,TRBV19,TGTGCCAGTAGTATGTCAGGGGGCCTCGGCTCGAACACTGAAGCTTTCTTT,CASSMSGGLGSNTEAFF
once,TRBJ2-5,14,-,TRBV6-1,TGTGCCAGCAGAGGACCCATCGAAGGGGGGACCCAGTACTTC,CASRGPIEGGTQYF
-,TRBJ2-3,15,TRBD2,TRBV7-9,TGTGCCAGCAGCTTATCGGGAGGGAGCACAGATACGCAGTATTTT,CASSLSGGSTDTQYF
-,TRBJ2-7,17,TRBD2,TRBV4-1,TGCGCCAGCAGCCAAGGCGAGGGCGGGGGGAACGCCTACGAGCAGTACTTC,CASSQGEGGGNAYEQYF